Listed below are T cell receptor beta chains from one sample, sequenced in a study of blood T cell repertoires in COVID-19. The method was immunoSEQ multiplex PCR; TCRdb's version includes in-frame clones alone and lacks a portion of them. The profile shows under 250,000 clones, roughly 82% of them singletons. Material: peripheral blood. The receptor source for this set is a woman older than 75 with COVID-19, enrolled during active disease. Both conserved end residues are part of each CDR3. A D gene is named only where the DNA matches it firmly. Rows give clone size only sometimes, using once, few, many, or a class for an expanded clone.

J gene | D gene | clone size | V gene | CDR3 DNA | CDR3 protein
TRBJ1-3 | . | . | TRBV6-5 | TGTGCCAGCAGTTACTCGGGGGAGTCACAGGGCAACACCATATATTTT | CASSYSGESQGNTIYF
TRBJ2-4 | TRBD1 | . | TRBV9 | TGTGCCAGCAGTCCAGGGGGATTGACAACTACGGACATTCAGTACTTC | CASSPGGLTTTDIQYF
TRBJ1-4 | . | . | TRBV7-2 | TGTGCCAGCAGCTTACCTTGGGGAAGAACGGGAGAAAAACTGTTTTTT | CASSLPWGRTGEKLFF
TRBJ1-2 | . | few | TRBV12-3/TRBV12-4 | TGTGCCAGCAGTTTGTGGGGGAGGGAGGGCTACACCTTC | CASSLWGREGYTF
TRBJ2-7 | . | once | TRBV7-2 | TGTGCCAGCAGCCTCCGCGGTACTTACGAGCAGTACTTC | CASSLRGTYEQYF
TRBJ1-1 | . | . | TRBV10-3 | TGTGCCATCAGTGAGCGCGGTTATGAAGCTTTCTTT | CAISERGYEAFF
TRBJ1-6 | TRBD1 | . | TRBV5-4 | TGTGCCAGCAGCTCGGCCGGGGACAGGGCGTATAATTCACCCCTCCACTTT | CASSSAGDRAYNSPLHF
TRBJ2-5 | . | . | TRBV5-3 | TGTGCCAGAAGCTTGGTGGATTACACAGGGCCCCAAGAGACCCAGTACTTC | CARSLVDYTGPQETQYF
TRBJ1-4 | TRBD1 | . | TRBV18 | TGTGCCAGCCGATCCGGGACAGGGGTGATTAATGAAAAACTGTTTTTT | CASRSGTGVINEKLFF
TRBJ2-1 | TRBD2 | . | TRBV7-2 | TGTGCCAGCAGCAAAATGCGGGGGAGGGACAATGAGCAGTTCTTC | CASSKMRGRDNEQFF
TRBJ2-2 | . | . | TRBV6-5 | TGTGCCAGCAGCCCCGACAGGAGAGACACCGGGGAGCTGTTTTTT | CASSPDRRDTGELFF
TRBJ2-3 | TRBD2 | . | TRBV14 | TGTGCCAGCAGCCAAACCAGGGCTAGCGGACTCACAGATACGCAGTATTTT | CASSQTRASGLTDTQYF
TRBJ2-1 | . | . | TRBV7-6 | TGTGCCAGCAGCAAGATGGCAGGGGGGCCGTACAATGAGCAGTTCTTC | CASSKMAGGPYNEQFF
TRBJ1-3 | . | . | TRBV19 | TGTGCCAGTGGACGAATTGCGGGCAACTCTGGAAACACCATATATTTT | CASGRIAGNSGNTIYF
TRBJ1-6 | TRBD1 | . | TRBV5-6 | TGTGCCAGCAGCTCACCGGACAGGGTTCGGCCCCTCCACTTT | CASSSPDRVRPLHF
TRBJ1-6 | . | . | TRBV6-2/TRBV6-3 | TGTGCCAGCAGTTACCGGGAAAGTAATTCACCCCTCCACTTT | CASSYRESNSPLHF
TRBJ1-1 | . | . | TRBV28 | TGTGCCAGCAGTTTAGGGGCAGGGATGAACACTGAAGCTTTCTTT | CASSLGAGMNTEAFF
TRBJ2-1 | TRBD2 | . | TRBV5-1 | TGCGCCAGCAGCGCTCTGCTAGCGGGGGACTCCTACAATGAGCAGTTCTTC | CASSALLAGDSYNEQFF
TRBJ2-1 | . | . | TRBV18 | TGTGCCAGCTCACCACCGACGGGGGGCGCATCCTACAATGAGCAGTTCTTC | CASSPPTGGASYNEQFF
TRBJ1-6 | TRBD1 | once | TRBV7-2 | TGTGCCAGCAGCTCTCAGGGGGGAAATTCACCCCTCCACTTT | CASSSQGGNSPLHF
TRBJ1-1 | . | . | TRBV5-6 | TGTGCCAGCAGCTCGACCCTGGGGGCGGTAGCTTTCTTT | CASSSTLGAVAFF
TRBJ1-3 | TRBD1 | . | TRBV7-9 | TGTGCCAGCAGCTTATTCCAGGGACAGGGGCATTACTCTGGAAACACCATATATTTT | CASSLFQGQGHYSGNTIYF